Each of the 22 T cell receptor beta chains below was sequenced from the same sample in a study of T cell responses to AZD1222 COVID-19 vaccine. TCRdb keeps only in-frame clones here, not all; method: immunoSEQ multiplex PCR. The profile shows more than 140,000 clones, 88% of them singletons. The source material was peripheral blood, sampled on day 0 of MenACWY control vaccination. These receptors were collected from an adult in good health.

The V and J genes are TRBV7-8 and TRBJ2-4; D gene ambiguous. V was pared by 2 bases and J by 2 bases, with 19 bases between. This CDR3 contains 18 residues. Per the germline V gene, CDR1 is SGHVS and CDR2 is FQNEAQ. CDR3 sequence (DNA): TGTGCCAGCAGCTTATCTTGGTTAACCCAAAAGTCCAAAAACATTCAGTACTTC. Encoded protein: CASSLSWLTQKSKNIQYF. Using reference TRBV7-8 and TRBJ2-4 for the parts outside the CDR3, the full variable domain is GAGVSQSPRYKVAKRGQDVALRCDPISGHVSLFWYQQALGQGPEFLTYFQNEAQLDKSGLPSDRFFAERPEGSVSTLKIQRTQQEDSAVYLCASSLSWLTQKSKNIQYFGAGTRLSVL.

J is TRBJ1-5 and V is TRBV25-1, with D perhaps TRBD1 (5 bases). V dropped 5 bases and J dropped 2 bases, with 10 bases sitting between them. This CDR3 has 14 residues. The germline CDR1 and CDR2 sequences are MGHDK and SYGVNS. In DNA form, the CDR3 reads TGTGCCAGCAGTCTCTCGGGGGGCAATCAGCCCCAGCATTTT. This codes for CASSLSGGNQPQHF.

V is TRBV4-2 and J is TRBJ2-5, with 14 bases that match TRBD2. The germline gives CDR1 LGHNA, CDR2 YNFKEQ. The trim removed 2 bases at V and 1 base at J, leaving 9 bases unmatched. This CDR3 spans 19 amino acids. Written as DNA, the CDR3 is TGTGCCAGCAGCCAATCCCCAGGACTAGCGGGAGGTCCCCAAGAGACCCAGTACTTC. Translating gives CASSQSPGLAGGPQETQYF.

J is TRBJ2-1 and V is TRBV11-2, with 12 bases lining up with TRBD2. This CDR3 is 16 amino acids long. V lost 5 bases to trimming and J lost 6 bases; unmatched junction nucleotides: 8. Germline V lookup: CDR1 SGHAT, CDR2 FQNNGV. CDR3 nucleotide sequence: TGTGCCAGCAGCAAACTAGCGGGAGGTCGGGGCAATGAGCAGTTCTTC. Its translation is CASSKLAGGRGNEQFF.

V is TRBV30 and J is TRBJ1-5; TRBD1 is a possible D gene (5 bases). There are 15 residues in the CDR3. The ends were cut back, 0 bases at V and 4 bases at J, with 13 bases in the middle. CDR1 is GTSNPN and CDR2 is SVGIG in the germline V gene (reference sequence). The CDR3 reads CAWSVLGARNQPQHF. In nucleotides, the CDR3 is TGTGCCTGGAGTGTACTAGGGGCAAGGAATCAGCCCCAGCATTTT.

This rearrangement joins TRBV25-1 to TRBJ1-5; no reliable D call. The V gene lost 5 bases and the J gene lost 5 bases, with 7 bases spanning the gap. Germline-derived CDR1 and CDR2 are MGHDK and SYGVNS. The CDR3 is 12 amino acids. The CDR3 sequence: CASSLHDQPQHF. CDR3 nucleotide sequence: TGTGCCAGCAGTTTACACGATCAGCCCCAGCATTTT. The full variable domain, its missing parts supplied by reference TRBV25-1 and TRBJ1-5, is EADIYQTPRYLVIGTGKKITLECSQTMGHDKMYWYQQDPGMELHLIHYSYGVNSTEKGDLSSESTVSRIRTEHFPLTLESARPSHTSQYLCASSLHDQPQHFGDGTRLSIL.

CDR3 residues: CAISESRQISGNTIYF. CDR3 nucleotides: TGTGCCATCAGTGAGTCACGACAAATCTCTGGAAACACCATATATTTT. V and J are TRBV10-3 and TRBJ1-3; D is unclear. Germline-derived CDR1 and CDR2 are ENHRY and SYGVKD. The V end was cut by 0 bases, the J end by 0 bases, with 9 bases between. CDR3 length: 16 amino acids.

Ten or more counts support this clone. This chain uses TRBV18 with TRBJ1-1, with D tentatively TRBD1 (6 bases). CDR1 and CDR2 (germline): KGHSH, LQKENI. V gave up 4 bases and J gave up 0 bases, with 6 bases separating them. This CDR3 has 13 residues. The CDR3 coding sequence is TGTGCCAGCTCACGGGACATGAACACTGAAGCTTTCTTT. Its translation: CASSRDMNTEAFF.

This sequence joins TRBV7-9 and TRBJ1-1; D is possibly TRBD1 (5 bases). Trimming took off 5 bases at V and 4 bases at J, with 17 bases between the two ends. CDR3 length: 15 amino acids. CDR1 is SEHNR and CDR2 is FQNEAQ in the germline V gene (reference sequence). The CDR3 loop reads CASSPQTVWGTEAFF. The CDR3 DNA reads as TGTGCCAGCAGCCCCCAGACAGTTTGGGGCACTGAAGCTTTCTTT.

The V and J genes are TRBV7-6 and TRBJ1-5; tentative D call: TRBD1 (5 bases). Trimming removed 5 bases from V and 7 bases from J, with 12 bases in between. The germline gives CDR1 SGHVS, CDR2 FNYEAQ. The CDR3 has 13 residues. Here the CDR3 DNA reads TGTGCCAGCAGCCCCGGGGCTAGGCAGCCCCAGCATTTT. This codes for CASSPGARQPQHF.

As DNA, the CDR3 is TGTGCCAGCACGAGGAGCGGGATAGGGGCAGATACGCAGTATTTT. Translation: CASTRSGIGADTQYF. V gene TRBV2 combines with J gene TRBJ2-3; 7 positions match TRBD2. The CDR3 has 15 residues. Germline V gene sequence: CDR1 SNHLY, CDR2 FYNNEI. Losses at the gene ends were 7 bases for V and 4 bases for J; bases not matched to a gene: 11.

On this clone: Other DNA variants within this sample encode the same CDR3. The chain couples TRBV7-2 to TRBJ1-5; 8 bases are shared with TRBD1. The V and J ends lost 5 bases and 1 base, in that order; junction bases with no gene match: 4. Germline V gives CDR1 SGHTA, CDR2 FQGNSA. The CDR3 has 15 amino acids. The CDR3 nucleotides are TGTGCCAGCAGCAAGGACAGGGCCAGCAATCAGCCCCAGCATTTT. This encodes CASSKDRASNQPQHF. The whole variable domain, remainder taken from reference TRBV7-2 and TRBJ1-5, is GAGVSQSPSNKVTEKGKDVELRCDPISGHTALYWYRQSLGQGLEFLIYFQGNSAPDKSGLPSDRFSAERTGGSVSTLTIQRTQQEDSAVYLCASSKDRASNQPQHFGDGTRLSIL.

The chain has TRBV28 and TRBJ1-2; TRBD1 matches 7 bases. There are 15 residues in the CDR3. Germline CDR1 is MDHEN and CDR2 is SYDVKM. V shed 1 base and J 1 base; nucleotides not matched to a gene: 3. The CDR3 DNA is TGTGCCAGCAGTTTATCCCACAGGGGTAACTATGGCTACACCTTC. It encodes CASSLSHRGNYGYTF.

The chain links TRBV7-2 to TRBJ1-2, with 8 bases matching TRBD1. From germline, CDR1 is SGHTA and CDR2 FQGNSA. The length of the CDR3 is 14 residues. V lost 5 bases to trimming and J lost 4 bases; unmatched junction nucleotides: 6. The CDR3 region has the DNA TGTGCCAGCAGCGGACGGGACAGGCGCTATGGCTACACCTTC. It translates to CASSGRDRRYGYTF.

The chain recombines TRBV6-2 or TRBV6-3 with TRBJ2-3; no firm D call. Germline V lookup: CDR1 MNHEY, CDR2 SVGEGT. CDR3 size: 17 residues. V was trimmed by 0 bases and J by 0 bases, leaving 13 bases between them. CDR3 in DNA: TGTGCCAGCAGTTACTCAATGGACGCAACTAGCACAGATACGCAGTATTTT. Protein sequence: CASSYSMDATSTDTQYF.

V gene TRBV5-1 combines with J gene TRBJ1-1, with D possibly being TRBD1 (6 bases). The CDR3 extends over 14 amino acids. Germline lookup yields CDR1 SGHRS and CDR2 YFSETQ. The V end lost 8 bases, the J end lost 2 bases, and 16 bases lay between the germline ends. The CDR3 bases are TGCGCCAGTCAACTGGGACACCCCAACACTGAAGCTTTCTTT. It encodes CASQLGHPNTEAFF.

This clone was detected only once. This chain connects TRBV3-1 (or the pseudogene TRBV3-2) to TRBJ1-1; possibly TRBD1 for D (5 bases). CDR3 length equals 15 residues. The V end was cut by 0 bases, the J end by 1 base, with 9 bases between. Per germline, CDR1 LGHDT and CDR2 YNNKEL (reference sequence). CDR3 coding DNA: TGTGCCAGCAGCCAAGAAGGGGCGAGGAACACTGAAGCTTTCTTT. Translating it yields CASSQEGARNTEAFF.

The chain couples TRBV20-1 to TRBJ1-3, with D perhaps matching TRBD1 (5 bases). Germline V gives CDR1 DFQATT, CDR2 SNEGSKA (reference sequence). This CDR3 spans 15 amino acids. V lost 3 bases and J lost 2, with 14 bases in between. DNA for the CDR3: TGCAGTGCTAGTGGTAGCAGGGCGACTGGAAACACCATATATTTT. Translation: CSASGSRATGNTIYF.

The CDR3 sequence: CASSLTRTNYGYTF. The CDR3 nucleotides read TGTGCCAGCAGCCTCACGCGTACAAACTATGGCTACACCTTC. The gene calls are TRBV5-6 and TRBJ1-2; D gene ambiguous. Germline loops: CDR1 SGHDT, CDR2 YYEEEE. CDR3 length equals 14 residues. V dropped 4 bases and J dropped 2 bases, with 12 bases sitting between them.

A note on this clone: At one end, the junction sequence differs from germline, possibly due to a read error. J is TRBJ2-2 and V is TRBV7-3; the D gene is possibly TRBD2 (6 bases). This CDR3 is built from 12 residues. Germline V gene data show CDR1 as SGHTA and CDR2 as FQGTGA. CDR3 nucleotide sequence: TGTGCCAGCAGCGCCCGGGACGGGGGGCTGTTTTTT. It translates to CASSARDGGLFF.

The chain has TRBV4-2 and TRBJ2-5; a possible D gene is TRBD2 (6 bases). Trimming cost V 5 bases and J 4 bases, with 14 bases left between them. The CDR3 has 14 residues. Germline V gene lookup returns CDR1 LGHNA and CDR2 YNFKEQ. The CDR3: CASSGLAFLETQYF. The CDR3 bases are TGTGCCAGCAGCGGGCTAGCGTTCTTAGAGACCCAGTACTTC.

The chain couples TRBV7-2 to TRBJ1-2; D uncertain. The V gene lost 1 base and the J gene lost 8 bases, with 8 bases spanning the gap. This CDR3 is built from 12 residues. Germline V CDR1 and CDR2: SGHTA, FQGNSA. The CDR3 nucleotides read TGTGCCAGCAGCTTAGTCAGAGAGGGCTACACCTTC. Translating it yields CASSLVREGYTF. The whole variable domain, filled in from reference TRBV7-2 and TRBJ1-2, reads GAGVSQSPSNKVTEKGKDVELRCDPISGHTALYWYRQSLGQGLEFLIYFQGNSAPDKSGLPSDRFSAERTGGSVSTLTIQRTQQEDSAVYLCASSLVREGYTFGSGTRLTVV.